This T cell receptor beta chain was obtained from a study of shared clonotypes between healthy human individuals. As for this clone: The antigen is not known.

The test was conducted at deep level. Using immunoSEQ multiplex PCR, the repertoire was profiled, and TCRdb retains in-frame clones only, with some absent. In the table there are some 1,100,000 clones, around three quarters of which are singletons. Overall study results and limits: Having only a few donors restricted how much genetic and exposure-history diversity was captured.

The CDR3 runs 15 residues. The V gene end was trimmed by 4 bases and the J gene end by 7 bases; junction bases not matched to a gene: 11. Germline loops: CDR1 SGHRS, CDR2 YFSETQ. The sample consisted of memory CD4+ T cells from PBMCs. Subset defined: CD45RA-negative fraction. J is TRBJ2-1 and V is TRBV5-1; 7 bases are shared with TRBD2. The receptor comes from a man in his late teens or twenties in good health. Some clones in this sample may be carry-over from other donors' samples. DNA of the CDR3: TGCGCCAGCAGCCTTAGCGCGGGAGTGATAAATGAGCAGTTCTTC. It codes for CASSLSAGVINEQFF. Drawing the rest from reference TRBV5-1 and TRBJ2-1, the complete variable domain is KAGVTQTPRYLIKTRGQQVTLSCSPISGHRSVSWYQQTPGQGLQFLFEYFSETQRNKGNFPGRFSGRQFSNSRSEMNVSTLELGDSALYLCASSLSAGVINEQFFGPGTRLTVL.